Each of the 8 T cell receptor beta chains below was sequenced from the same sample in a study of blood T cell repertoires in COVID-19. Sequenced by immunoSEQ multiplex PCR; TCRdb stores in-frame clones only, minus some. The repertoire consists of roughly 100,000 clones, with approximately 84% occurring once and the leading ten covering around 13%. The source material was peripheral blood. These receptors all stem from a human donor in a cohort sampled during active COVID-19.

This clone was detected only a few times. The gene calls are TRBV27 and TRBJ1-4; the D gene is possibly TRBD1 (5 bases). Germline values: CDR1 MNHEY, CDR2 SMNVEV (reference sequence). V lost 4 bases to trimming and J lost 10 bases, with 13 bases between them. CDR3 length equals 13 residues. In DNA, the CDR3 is TGTGCCAGCAGTTCCCTCGGGGGGGGAAAACTGTTTTTT. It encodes CASSSLGGGKLFF.

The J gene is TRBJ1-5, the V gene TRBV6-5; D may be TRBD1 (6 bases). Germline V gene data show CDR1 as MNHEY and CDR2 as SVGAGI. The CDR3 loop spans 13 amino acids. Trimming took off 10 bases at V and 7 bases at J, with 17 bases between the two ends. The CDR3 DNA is TGTGCCACCCGAGGGACATCGGGACAGCCCCAGCATTTT. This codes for CATRGTSGQPQHF.

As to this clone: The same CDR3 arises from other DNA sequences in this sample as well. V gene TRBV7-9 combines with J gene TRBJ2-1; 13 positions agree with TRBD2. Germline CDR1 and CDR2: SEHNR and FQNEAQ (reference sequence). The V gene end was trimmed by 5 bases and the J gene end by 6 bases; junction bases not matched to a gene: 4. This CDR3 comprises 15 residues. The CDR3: CASSQRTSGGNEQFF. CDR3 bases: TGTGCCAGCAGCCAGCGGACTAGCGGGGGCAATGAGCAGTTCTTC. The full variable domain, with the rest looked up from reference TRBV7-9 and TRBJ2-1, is DTGVSQNPRHKITKRGQNVTFRCDPISEHNRLYWYRQTLGQGPEFLTYFQNEAQLEKSRLLSDRFSAERPKGSFSTLEIQRTEQGDSAMYLCASSQRTSGGNEQFFGPGTRLTVL.

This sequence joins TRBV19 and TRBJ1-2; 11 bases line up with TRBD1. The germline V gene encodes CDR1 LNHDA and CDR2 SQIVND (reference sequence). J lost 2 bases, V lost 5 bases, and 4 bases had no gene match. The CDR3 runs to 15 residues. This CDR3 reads CASSLGQGANYGYTF. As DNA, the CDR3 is TGTGCCAGTAGTCTCGGACAGGGGGCGAACTATGGCTACACCTTC.

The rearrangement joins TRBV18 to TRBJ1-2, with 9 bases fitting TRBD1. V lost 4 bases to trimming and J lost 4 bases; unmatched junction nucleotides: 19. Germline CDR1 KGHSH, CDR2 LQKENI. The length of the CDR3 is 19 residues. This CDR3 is CASSLEKPSSGQGGYGYTF. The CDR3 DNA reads TGTGCCAGCTCACTCGAAAAACCCTCCTCGGGACAGGGTGGCTATGGCTACACCTTC.

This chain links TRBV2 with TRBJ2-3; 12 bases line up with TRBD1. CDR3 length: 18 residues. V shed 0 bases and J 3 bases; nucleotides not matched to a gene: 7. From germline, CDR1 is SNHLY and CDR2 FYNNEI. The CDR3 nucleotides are TGTGCCAGCAGTGAAGCTCTGGGACAGGGGGCCGGAACAGATACGCAGTATTTT. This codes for CASSEALGQGAGTDTQYF.

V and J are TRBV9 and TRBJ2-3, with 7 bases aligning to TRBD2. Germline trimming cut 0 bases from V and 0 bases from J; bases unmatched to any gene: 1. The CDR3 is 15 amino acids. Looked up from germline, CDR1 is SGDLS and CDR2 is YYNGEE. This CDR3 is CASSVDGRSTDTQYF. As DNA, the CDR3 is TGTGCCAGCAGCGTAGACGGGAGGAGCACAGATACGCAGTATTTT.

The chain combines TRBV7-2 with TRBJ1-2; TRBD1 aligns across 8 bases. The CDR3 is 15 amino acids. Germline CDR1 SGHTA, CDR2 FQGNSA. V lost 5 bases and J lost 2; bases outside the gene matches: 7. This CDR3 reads CASSNSGGKNYGYTF. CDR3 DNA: TGTGCCAGCAGCAATTCAGGGGGCAAAAACTATGGCTACACCTTC.